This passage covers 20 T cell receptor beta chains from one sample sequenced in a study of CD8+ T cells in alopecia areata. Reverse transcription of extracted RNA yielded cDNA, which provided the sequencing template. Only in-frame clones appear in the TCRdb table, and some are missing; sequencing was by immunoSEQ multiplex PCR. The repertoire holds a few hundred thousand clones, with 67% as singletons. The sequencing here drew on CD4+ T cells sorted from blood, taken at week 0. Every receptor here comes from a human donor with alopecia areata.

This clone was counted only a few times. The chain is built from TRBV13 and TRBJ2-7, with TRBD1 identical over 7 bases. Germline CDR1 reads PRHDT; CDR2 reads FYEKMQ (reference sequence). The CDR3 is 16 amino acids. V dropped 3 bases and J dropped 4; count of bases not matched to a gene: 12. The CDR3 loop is CASSFGTVGRLYEQYF. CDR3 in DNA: TGTGCCAGCAGCTTTGGGACAGTGGGGAGATTGTACGAGCAGTACTTC.

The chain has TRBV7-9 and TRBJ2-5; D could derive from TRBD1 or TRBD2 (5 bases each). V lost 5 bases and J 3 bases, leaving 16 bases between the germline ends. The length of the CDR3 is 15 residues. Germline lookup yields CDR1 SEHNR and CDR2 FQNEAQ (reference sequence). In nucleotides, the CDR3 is TGTGCCAGCAGCCGCAAGTTGGGGGAGAAAGAGACCCAGTACTTC. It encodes CASSRKLGEKETQYF.

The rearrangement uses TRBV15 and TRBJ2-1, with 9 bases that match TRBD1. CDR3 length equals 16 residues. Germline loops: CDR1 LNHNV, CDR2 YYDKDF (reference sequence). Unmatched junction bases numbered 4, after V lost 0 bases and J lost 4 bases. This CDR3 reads CATSRDRGQGYNEQFF. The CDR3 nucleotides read TGTGCCACCAGCAGAGATAGGGGACAGGGTTACAATGAGCAGTTCTTC. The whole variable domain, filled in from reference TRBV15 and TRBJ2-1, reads DAMVIQNPRYQVTQFGKPVTLSCSQTLNHNVMYWYQQKSSQAPKLLFHYYDKDFNNEADTPDNFQSRRPNTSFCFLDIRSPGLGDTAMYLCATSRDRGQGYNEQFFGPGTRLTVL.

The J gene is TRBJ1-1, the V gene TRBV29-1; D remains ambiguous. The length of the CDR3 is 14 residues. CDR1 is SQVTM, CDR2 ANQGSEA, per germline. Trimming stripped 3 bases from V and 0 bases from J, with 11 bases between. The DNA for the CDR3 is TGCAGCGTTGACAGATTAACGATGAACACTGAAGCTTTCTTT. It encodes CSVDRLTMNTEAFF.

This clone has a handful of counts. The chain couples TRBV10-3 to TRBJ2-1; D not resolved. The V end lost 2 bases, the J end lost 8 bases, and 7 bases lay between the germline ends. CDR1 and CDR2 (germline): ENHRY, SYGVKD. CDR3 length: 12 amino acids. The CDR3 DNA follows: TGTGCCATCAGTGAGATTCGGGATGAGCAGTTCTTC. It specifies CAISEIRDEQFF.

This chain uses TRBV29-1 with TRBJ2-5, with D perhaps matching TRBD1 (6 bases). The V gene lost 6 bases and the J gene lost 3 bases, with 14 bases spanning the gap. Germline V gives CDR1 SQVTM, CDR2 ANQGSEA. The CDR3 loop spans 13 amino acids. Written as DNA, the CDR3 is TGCAGCGTCTATTCTCAGGGGAAAGAGACCCAGTACTTC. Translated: CSVYSQGKETQYF.

CDR3 amino acids: CATSTSYGGEDYGYTF. CDR3 bases: TGTGCCACCAGCACGTCCTACGGCGGGGAGGACTATGGCTACACCTTC. The chain uses TRBV15 and TRBJ1-2; D remains unclear. This CDR3 spans 16 amino acids. The ends were cut back, 4 bases at V and 3 bases at J, with 18 bases in the middle. Germline CDR1 reads LNHNV; CDR2 reads YYDKDF (reference sequence).

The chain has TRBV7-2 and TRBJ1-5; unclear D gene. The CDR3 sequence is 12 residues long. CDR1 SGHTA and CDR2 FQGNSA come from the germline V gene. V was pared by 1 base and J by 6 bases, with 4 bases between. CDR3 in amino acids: CASSLVVQPQHF. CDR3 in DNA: TGTGCCAGCAGCTTAGTCGTTCAGCCCCAGCATTTT.

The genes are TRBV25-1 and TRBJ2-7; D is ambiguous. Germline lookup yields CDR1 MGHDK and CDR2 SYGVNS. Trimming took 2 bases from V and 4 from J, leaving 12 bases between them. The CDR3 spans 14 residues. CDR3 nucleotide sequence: TGTGCCAGCAGTGAACGCCAGCCCCCTTACGAGCAGTACTTC. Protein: CASSERQPPYEQYF.

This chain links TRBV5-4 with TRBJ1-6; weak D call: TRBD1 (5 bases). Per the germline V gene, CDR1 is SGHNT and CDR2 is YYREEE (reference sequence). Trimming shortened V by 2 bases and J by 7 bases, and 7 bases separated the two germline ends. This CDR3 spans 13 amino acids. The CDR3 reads CASSFSGNSPLHF. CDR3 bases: TGTGCCAGCAGCTTTTCAGGGAATTCACCCCTCCACTTT.

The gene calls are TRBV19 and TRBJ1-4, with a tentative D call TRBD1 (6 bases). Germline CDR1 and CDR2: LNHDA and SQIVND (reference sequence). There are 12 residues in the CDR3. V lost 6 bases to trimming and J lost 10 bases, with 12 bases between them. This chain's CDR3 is CASSLTGGKLFF. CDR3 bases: TGTGCCAGTAGCTTGACAGGAGGAAAACTGTTTTTT.

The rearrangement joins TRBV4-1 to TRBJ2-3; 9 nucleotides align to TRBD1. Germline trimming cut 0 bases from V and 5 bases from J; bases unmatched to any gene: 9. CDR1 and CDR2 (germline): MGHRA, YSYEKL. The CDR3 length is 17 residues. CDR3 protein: CASSQELYRGLRDTQYF. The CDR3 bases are TGCGCCAGCAGCCAAGAGTTATACAGGGGGCTTAGAGATACGCAGTATTTT.

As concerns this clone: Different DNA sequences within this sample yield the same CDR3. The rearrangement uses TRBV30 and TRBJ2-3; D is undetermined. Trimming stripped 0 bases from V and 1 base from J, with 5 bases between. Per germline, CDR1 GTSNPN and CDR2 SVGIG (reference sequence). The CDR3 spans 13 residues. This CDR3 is CAWSVLGTDTQYF. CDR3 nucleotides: TGTGCCTGGAGTGTACTCGGCACAGATACGCAGTATTTT. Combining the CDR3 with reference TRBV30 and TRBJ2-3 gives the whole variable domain SQTIHQWPATLVQPVGSPLSLECTVEGTSNPNLYWYRQAAGRGLQLLFYSVGIGQISSEVPQNLSASRPQDRQFILSSKKLLLSDSGFYLCAWSVLGTDTQYFGPGTRLTVL.

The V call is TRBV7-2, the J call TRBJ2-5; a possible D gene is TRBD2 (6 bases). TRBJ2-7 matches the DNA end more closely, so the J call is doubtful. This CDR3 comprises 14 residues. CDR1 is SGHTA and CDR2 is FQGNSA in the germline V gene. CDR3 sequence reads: CASSLRGRSYEQYF. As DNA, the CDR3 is TGTGCCAGCAGCCTTAGAGGGAGGAGCTACGAGCAGTACTTC.

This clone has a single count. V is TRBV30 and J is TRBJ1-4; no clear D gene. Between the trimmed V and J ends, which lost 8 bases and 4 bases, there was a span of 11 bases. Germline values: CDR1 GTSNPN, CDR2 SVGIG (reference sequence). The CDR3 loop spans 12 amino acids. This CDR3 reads CAIYGINEKLFF. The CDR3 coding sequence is TGTGCCATTTACGGGATTAATGAAAAACTGTTTTTT.

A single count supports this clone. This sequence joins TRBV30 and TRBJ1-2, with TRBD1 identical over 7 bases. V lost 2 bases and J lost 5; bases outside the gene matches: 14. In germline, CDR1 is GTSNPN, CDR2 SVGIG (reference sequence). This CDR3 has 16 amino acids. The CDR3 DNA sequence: TGTGCCTGGAGTAACCGAGGGGCAGGGGGAATATATGGCTACACCTTC. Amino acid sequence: CAWSNRGAGGIYGYTF. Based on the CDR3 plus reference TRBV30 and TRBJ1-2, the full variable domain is SQTIHQWPATLVQPVGSPLSLECTVEGTSNPNLYWYRQAAGRGLQLLFYSVGIGQISSEVPQNLSASRPQDRQFILSSKKLLLSDSGFYLCAWSNRGAGGIYGYTFGSGTRLTVV.

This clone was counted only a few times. The CDR3 reads CASSRILRDTQYF. DNA of the CDR3: TGTGCCAGCAGTCGGATCCTTCGAGATACGCAGTATTTT. This rearrangement joins TRBV7-2 to TRBJ2-3; D ambiguous. Looked up from germline, CDR1 is SGHTA and CDR2 is FQGNSA. Deletions cut 6 bases from V and 5 bases from J, with 12 bases between. The CDR3 contains 13 residues.

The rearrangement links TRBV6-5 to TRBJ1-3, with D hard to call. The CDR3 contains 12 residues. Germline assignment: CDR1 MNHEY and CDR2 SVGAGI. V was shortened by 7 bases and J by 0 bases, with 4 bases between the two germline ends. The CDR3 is CASISSGNTIYF. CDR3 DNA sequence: TGTGCCAGCATATCCTCTGGAAACACCATATATTTT.

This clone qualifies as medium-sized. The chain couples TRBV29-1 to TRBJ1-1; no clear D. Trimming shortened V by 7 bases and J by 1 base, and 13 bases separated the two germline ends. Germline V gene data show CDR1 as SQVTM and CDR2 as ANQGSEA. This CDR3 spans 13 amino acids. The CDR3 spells CSGAGGRNTEAFF. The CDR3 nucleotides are TGCAGCGGGGCTGGTGGCAGGAACACTGAAGCTTTCTTT. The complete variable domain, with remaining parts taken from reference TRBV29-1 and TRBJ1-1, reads SAVISQKPSRDICQRGTSLTIQCQVDSQVTMMFWYRQQPGQSLTLIATANQGSEATYESGFVIDKFPISRPNLTFSTLTVSNMSPEDSSIYLCSGAGGRNTEAFFGQGTRLTVV.

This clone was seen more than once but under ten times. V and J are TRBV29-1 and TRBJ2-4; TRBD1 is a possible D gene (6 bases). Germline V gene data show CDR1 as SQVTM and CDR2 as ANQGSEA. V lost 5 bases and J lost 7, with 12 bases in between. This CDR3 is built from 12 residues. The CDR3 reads CSVSAGQNIQYF. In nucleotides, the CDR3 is TGCAGCGTTTCCGCAGGACAGAACATTCAGTACTTC.